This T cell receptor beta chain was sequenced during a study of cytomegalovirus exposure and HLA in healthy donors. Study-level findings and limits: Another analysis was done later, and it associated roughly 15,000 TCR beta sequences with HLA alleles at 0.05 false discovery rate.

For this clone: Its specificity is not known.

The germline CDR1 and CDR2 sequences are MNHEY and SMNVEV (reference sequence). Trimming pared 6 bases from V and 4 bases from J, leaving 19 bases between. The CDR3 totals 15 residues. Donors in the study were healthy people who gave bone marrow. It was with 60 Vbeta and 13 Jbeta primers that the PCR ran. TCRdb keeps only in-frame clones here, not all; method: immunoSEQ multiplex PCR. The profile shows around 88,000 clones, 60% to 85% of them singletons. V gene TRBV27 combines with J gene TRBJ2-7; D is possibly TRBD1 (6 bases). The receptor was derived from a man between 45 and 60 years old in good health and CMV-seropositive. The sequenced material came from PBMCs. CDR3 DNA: TGTGCCAGCAGAAAGGGCGTAACAGGGAGATACGAGCAGTACTTC. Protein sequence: CASRKGVTGRYEQYF.